This TCR beta chain came from a study of blood T cell repertoires in COVID-19. At the level of the study: The United States, Italy and Spain provided the acute and convalescent COVID-19 samples.

In the authors' workflow: Scientists estimated how many nucleated cells there were by amplifying reference gene primers. Profiling relied on immunoSEQ multiplex PCR, and the TCRdb table lists in-frame clones only, not all of them. Clone size and V and J calls were adopted from that table, with D and trimming inferred from the DNA. The data show 260,000 or so clones, with about 87% seen just once and 0.95% to 1.5% held by the top ten. The germline CDR1 and CDR2 sequences are SGHKS and YYEKEE (reference sequence). V shed 0 bases and J shed 5 bases, with 6 bases lying between them. CDR3 length: 13 amino acids. Study members were between about 18 and 90 years old and lived in approximately 25 US regions. Participant-reported clinical history was the basis for cohort assignment.

The genes are TRBV5-5 and TRBJ1-5, with unresolved D. The material sequenced was PBMCs or T cells enriched from blood (not recorded which). This sequence originates from a woman in her 40s with acute COVID-19. This CDR3 reads CASSLDSDQPQHF. The CDR3, as DNA: TGTGCCAGCAGCTTGGATTCGGATCAGCCCCAGCATTTT.